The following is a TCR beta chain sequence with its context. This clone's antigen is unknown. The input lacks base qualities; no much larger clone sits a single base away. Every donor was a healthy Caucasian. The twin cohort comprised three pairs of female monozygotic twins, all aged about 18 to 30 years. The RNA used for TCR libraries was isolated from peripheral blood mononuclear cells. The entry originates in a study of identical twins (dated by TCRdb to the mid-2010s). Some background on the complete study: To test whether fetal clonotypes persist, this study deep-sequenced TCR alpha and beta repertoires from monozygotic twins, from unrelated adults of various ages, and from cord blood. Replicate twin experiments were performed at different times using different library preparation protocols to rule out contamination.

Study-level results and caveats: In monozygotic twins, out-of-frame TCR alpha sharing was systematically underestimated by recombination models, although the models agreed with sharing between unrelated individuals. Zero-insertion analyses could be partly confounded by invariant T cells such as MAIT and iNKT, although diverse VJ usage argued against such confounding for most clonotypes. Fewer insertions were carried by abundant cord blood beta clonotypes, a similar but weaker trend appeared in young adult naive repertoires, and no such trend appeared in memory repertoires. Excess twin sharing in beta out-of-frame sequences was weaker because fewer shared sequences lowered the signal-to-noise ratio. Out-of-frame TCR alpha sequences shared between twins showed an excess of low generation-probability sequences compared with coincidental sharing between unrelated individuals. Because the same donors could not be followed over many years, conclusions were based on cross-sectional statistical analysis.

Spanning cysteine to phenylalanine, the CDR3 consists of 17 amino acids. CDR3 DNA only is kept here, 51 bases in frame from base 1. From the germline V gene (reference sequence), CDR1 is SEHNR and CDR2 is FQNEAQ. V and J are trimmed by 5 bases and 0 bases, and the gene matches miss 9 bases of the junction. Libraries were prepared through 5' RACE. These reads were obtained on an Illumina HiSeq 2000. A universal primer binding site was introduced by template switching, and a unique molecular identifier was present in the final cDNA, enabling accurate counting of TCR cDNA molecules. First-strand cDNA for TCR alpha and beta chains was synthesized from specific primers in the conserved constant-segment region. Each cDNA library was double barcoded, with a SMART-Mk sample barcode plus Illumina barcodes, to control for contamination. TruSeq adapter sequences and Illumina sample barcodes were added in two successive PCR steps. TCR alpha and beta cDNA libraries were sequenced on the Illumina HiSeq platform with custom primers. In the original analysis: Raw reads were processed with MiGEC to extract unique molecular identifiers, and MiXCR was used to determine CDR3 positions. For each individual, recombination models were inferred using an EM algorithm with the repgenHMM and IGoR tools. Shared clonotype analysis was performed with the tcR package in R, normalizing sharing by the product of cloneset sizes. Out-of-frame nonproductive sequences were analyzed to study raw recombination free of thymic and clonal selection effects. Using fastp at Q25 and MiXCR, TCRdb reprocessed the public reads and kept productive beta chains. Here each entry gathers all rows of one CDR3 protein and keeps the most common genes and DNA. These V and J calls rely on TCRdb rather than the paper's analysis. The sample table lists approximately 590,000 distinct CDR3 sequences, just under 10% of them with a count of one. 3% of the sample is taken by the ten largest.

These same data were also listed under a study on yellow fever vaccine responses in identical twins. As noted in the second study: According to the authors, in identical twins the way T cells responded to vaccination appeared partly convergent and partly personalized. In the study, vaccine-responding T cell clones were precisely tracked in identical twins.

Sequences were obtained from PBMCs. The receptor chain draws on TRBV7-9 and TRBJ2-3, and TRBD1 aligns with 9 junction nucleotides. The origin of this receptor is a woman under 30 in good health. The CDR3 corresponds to CASSLGTGYSSTDTQYF. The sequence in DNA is TGTGCCAGCAGCCTAGGGACAGGGTACTCTAGCACAGATACGCAGTATTTT.